Below, 16 T cell receptor beta chains from the same sample are listed, as sequenced in a study of monozygotic twins with inflammatory bowel disease. TCRdb re-called the 5' RACE reads, yielding one record per CDR3 amino acid sequence without DNA. This sample's table reports approximately 160,000 distinct CDR3 sequences. The specimen was blood. The receptors stem from a human donor with ulcerative colitis or Crohn's disease, or a healthy co-twin of an affected twin (not recorded which).

The V and J genes are TRBV11-2 and TRBJ2-7; the TCRdb D gene call, TRBD1, has no DNA to confirm it. CDR1 and CDR2 from the germline V gene are SGHAT and FQNNGV. The CDR3 extends over 13 amino acids. The chain's CDR3 is CATSDRVNYGQYF.

The chain employs TRBV7-2 and TRBJ1-5. CDR3 size: 12 residues. CDR1 SGHTA and CDR2 FQGNSA come from the germline V gene. Here the CDR3 reads CASSGYGQPQHF.

V usage is TRBV29-1 and J usage is TRBJ2-2; TCRdb proposes TRBD1, but this gene call is untestable without DNA. The CDR3 runs to 12 residues. Per the germline V gene, CDR1 is SQVTM and CDR2 is ANQGSEA. CDR3 residues: CSVTGSTGELFF.

The V gene is TRBV7-2, the J gene TRBJ1-1. The germline V gene has CDR1 SGHTA and CDR2 FQGNSA. CDR3 length: 16 amino acids. This chain's CDR3 is CASSPQTGLGNTEAFF.

V gene TRBV6-9 combines with J gene TRBJ1-5. There are 15 residues in the CDR3. The germline CDR1 and CDR2 sequences are MNHGY and SVAAGI. CDR3: CARGGRLLCEQPQHF.

This chain uses TRBV5-1 with TRBJ2-3; TCRdb's D call, TRBD2, is unchecked because there is no DNA. The CDR3 is 15 amino acids. CDR1 is SGHRS, CDR2 YFSETQ, per germline. CDR3 region: CASSLAATSTDTQYF.

This chain uses TRBV28 with TRBJ2-2; the TCRdb D gene call, TRBD1, has no DNA to confirm it. In germline, CDR1 is MDHEN, CDR2 SYDVKM. This CDR3 contains 14 residues. CDR3 region: CASTITRGTGELFF.

V and J are TRBV9 and TRBJ2-2; TCRdb lists TRBD2, though no DNA is available to test this call. The CDR3 runs 16 residues. Germline V gives CDR1 SGDLS, CDR2 YYNGEE. The chain's CDR3 is CASSVAPGGNTGELFF.

This chain links TRBV7-6 with TRBJ2-1; TCRdb's assignment of TRBD1 cannot be checked, as there is no DNA. Germline CDR1 is SGHVS and CDR2 is FNYEAQ. This CDR3 contains 18 residues. CDR3 sequence: CASSIRAGDLSSYNEQFF.

The chain is built from TRBV18 and TRBJ2-3. In germline, CDR1 is KGHSH, CDR2 LQKENI. There are 12 residues in the CDR3. Here the CDR3 reads CASSAEIDTQYF. The complete variable domain, with remaining parts taken from reference TRBV18 and TRBJ2-3, reads NAGVMQNPRHLVRRRGQEARLRCSPMKGHSHVYWYRQLPEEGLKFMVYLQKENIIDESGMPKERFSAEFPKEGPSILRIQQVVRGDSAAYFCASSAEIDTQYFGPGTRLTVL.

The gene calls are TRBV7-3 and TRBJ2-3. Germline CDR1 reads SGHTA; CDR2 reads FQGTGA. The CDR3 spans 15 residues. CDR3 loop: CASSRHGGSTDTQYF.

The genes are TRBV10-3 and TRBJ2-1; the TCRdb call, TRBD2, lacks DNA for checking. This CDR3 region has 16 residues. The germline V gene has CDR1 ENHRY and CDR2 SYGVKD. CDR3 amino acids: CAISLLLAEINNEQFF.

This chain joins TRBV12-3 or TRBV12-4 and TRBJ2-5; TCRdb reports TRBD1, a call that lacks DNA to check it against. The CDR3 spans 14 residues. CDR3 in amino acids: CASSPGRDRETQYF.

J is TRBJ2-7 and V is TRBV4-1; the D call from TCRdb, TRBD1, cannot be confirmed without DNA. This CDR3 is 17 amino acids long. Germline loops: CDR1 MGHRA, CDR2 YSYEKL. This chain's CDR3 is CASSQDIWTGGRYEQYF.

V is TRBV18 and J is TRBJ1-6; the TRBD1 assignment by TCRdb is unverifiable without DNA. The CDR3 consists of 15 residues. Germline V gene sequence: CDR1 KGHSH, CDR2 LQKENI. The CDR3 is CASSPKQGLDSPLHF.

This chain joins TRBV4-1 and TRBJ1-4; TCRdb's D call of TRBD1 is untestable without DNA. CDR1 MGHRA and CDR2 YSYEKL come from the germline V gene. The CDR3 covers 13 residues. This CDR3 reads CASSLGTAEKLFF.